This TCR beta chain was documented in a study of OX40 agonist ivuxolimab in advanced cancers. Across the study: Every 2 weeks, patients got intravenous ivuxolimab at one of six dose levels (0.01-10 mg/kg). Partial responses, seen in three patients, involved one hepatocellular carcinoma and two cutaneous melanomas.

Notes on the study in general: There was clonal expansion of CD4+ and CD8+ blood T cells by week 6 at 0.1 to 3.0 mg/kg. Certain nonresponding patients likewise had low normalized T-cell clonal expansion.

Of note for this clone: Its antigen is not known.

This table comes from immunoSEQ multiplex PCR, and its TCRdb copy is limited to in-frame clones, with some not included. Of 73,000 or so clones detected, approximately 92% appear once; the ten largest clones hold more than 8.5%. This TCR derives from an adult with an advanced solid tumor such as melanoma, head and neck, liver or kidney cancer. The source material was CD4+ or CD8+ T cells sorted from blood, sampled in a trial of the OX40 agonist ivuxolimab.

The CDR3 DNA is TGTGCCAGCAGTGATCTTAGCGGGGGGCCCATCACAGATACGCAGTATTTT. Its translation is CASSDLSGGPITDTQYF. The genes are TRBV6-1 and TRBJ2-3; 10 nucleotides align to TRBD2. The V gene end was trimmed by 3 bases and the J gene end by 2 bases; junction bases not matched to a gene: 8. There are 17 residues in the CDR3. Germline CDR1 MNHNS, CDR2 SASEGT.